This TCR beta chain was captured by sequencing in a study of cytomegalovirus exposure and HLA in healthy donors. V lost 8 bases, J lost 3 bases, and 22 bases stayed unmatched. The germline CDR1 and CDR2 sequences are SGHNT and YENEEA. This CDR3 has 18 residues. Assay: immunoSEQ multiplex PCR; the TCRdb copy retains only in-frame clones and omits some. The sample consists of some 170,000 clones, 86% of them appearing once. The sample taken for sequencing was PBMCs. This clonotype was obtained from a man aged 18 to 29 in good health and CMV-seropositive. The V gene is TRBV11-3, the J gene TRBJ2-7; 7 bases map to TRBD1. CDR3 in DNA: TGTGCCAGCGTCTCCCGGGACAGAAAAAAAAGGCACTACTACGAGCAGTACTTC. This gives the protein CASVSRDRKKRHYYEQYF.